The 8 T cell receptor beta chains listed next were all sequenced from one sample in a study of technical replicates of blood from several donors. TCRdb's copy holds only in-frame clones and misses some; the assay was immunoSEQ multiplex PCR. The profile shows some 90,000 clones, 95% of them singletons. Specimen: T cells isolated from PBMCs. These TCRs come from a human donor in good health.

The rearrangement links TRBV7-2 to TRBJ2-1, with D maybe TRBD2 (7 bases). The CDR3 consists of 16 residues. Germline CDR1 is SGHTA and CDR2 is FQGNSA. The V gene lost 1 base and the J gene lost 5 bases, with 15 bases spanning the gap. The DNA of the CDR3 is TGTGCCAGCAGCTTAGGGGGAGGGACACTTAACAATGAGCAGTTCTTC. Translating it yields CASSLGGGTLNNEQFF.

The chain combines TRBV29-1 with TRBJ1-1; 10 bases are shared with TRBD1. The CDR3 spans 14 residues. V was clipped by 6 bases and J by 2 bases; unmatched bases: 6. Germline CDR1 and CDR2: SQVTM and ANQGSEA. DNA of the CDR3: TGCAGCGTCCTCAGGACAGGGGGAAACACTGAAGCTTTCTTT. Residues: CSVLRTGGNTEAFF.

V is TRBV2 and J is TRBJ1-1, with D maybe TRBD1 (6 bases). CDR3 length: 14 amino acids. V was shortened by 2 bases and J by 7 bases, with 14 bases between the two germline ends. Germline assignment: CDR1 SNHLY and CDR2 FYNNEI. The CDR3 DNA sequence: TGTGCCAGCAGTGAATATTGGGGGCTGGATGAAGCTTTCTTT. This sequence encodes CASSEYWGLDEAFF.

The chain combines TRBV20-1 with TRBJ2-3; no clear D. From germline, CDR1 is DFQATT and CDR2 SNEGSKA (reference sequence). The CDR3 has 10 residues. Trimming took off 8 bases at V and 4 bases at J, with 7 bases between the two ends. CDR3 protein: CSRFPDTQYF. The CDR3 DNA reads TGCAGTCGGTTCCCAGATACGCAGTATTTT.

This clone turned up a few times. This rearrangement joins TRBV20-1 to TRBJ1-1; the D is unclear. The length of the CDR3 is 11 residues. Trimming took off 6 bases at V and 1 base at J, with 6 bases between the two ends. CDR1 and CDR2 (germline): DFQATT, SNEGSKA (reference sequence). The DNA of the CDR3 is TGCAGTGCGGAGGGGAACACTGAAGCTTTCTTT. Residues: CSAEGNTEAFF.

The V and J genes are TRBV7-2 and TRBJ2-5; D possibly corresponds to TRBD2 (5 bases). With 3 bases removed from V and 2 bases from J, the gap between germline ends came to 10 bases. The germline V gene has CDR1 SGHTA and CDR2 FQGNSA. This CDR3 region has 14 residues. CDR3 sequence (DNA): TGTGCCAGCAGCTTCAATAGCGTGCAAGAGACCCAGTACTTC. This translates into CASSFNSVQETQYF.

This chain uses TRBV7-7 with TRBJ2-1, with 14 positions matching TRBD2. The CDR3 loop spans 16 amino acids. Losses at the gene ends were 5 bases for V and 7 bases for J; bases not matched to a gene: 7. Germline values: CDR1 SSHAT, CDR2 FNYEAQ (reference sequence). The CDR3 region is CASSHGLAGGGNEQFF. The CDR3 DNA is TGTGCCAGCAGCCACGGACTAGCGGGAGGTGGAAATGAGCAGTTCTTC.

The J gene is TRBJ2-2, the V gene TRBV7-2, with 9 positions matching TRBD1. V trimming: 4 bases; J trimming: 5 bases; junction bases outside the gene matches: 8. This CDR3 region has 16 residues. CDR1 is SGHTA, CDR2 FQGNSA, per germline. CDR3 protein: CASSSSGTGLTGELFF. As DNA, the CDR3 is TGTGCCAGCAGCTCATCCGGGACAGGGCTAACCGGGGAGCTGTTTTTT.